The rows below give T cell receptor beta chains drawn from one sample of a study of T-cell reconstitution after alpha-beta-depleted transplantation in children. MiXCR, run by TCRdb on the PCR reads, gives a single entry per CDR3 protein. The table includes about 400,000 distinct CDR3 sequences, 20% detected once. The source was PBMCs from the stem cell graft donor, collected from the stem cell graft. The receptor set was obtained from a human donor who donated a stem cell graft to a child with acute myeloid leukemia. Each CDR3 is given with its conserved first and last residue. The order of the fields is clone size, D gene, J gene, V gene, CDR3 DNA, CDR3 protein. D genes are given only for firm matches. Clone sizes are given selectively: once, few, many, or a class where the clone is expanded.

size: many; D: TRBD2; J: TRBJ2-1; V: TRBV7-8; DNA: TGTGCCAGCAGCTTGAGCGGGAGATACAATGAGCAGTTCTTC; CDR3: CASSLSGRYNEQFF
size: NA; D: NA; J: TRBJ2-3; V: TRBV12-3/TRBV12-4; DNA: TGTGCCAGCAGTAGCGGGTGGCAAGATACGCAGTATTTT; CDR3: CASSSGWQDTQYF
size: few; D: NA; J: TRBJ1-3; V: TRBV24-1; DNA: TGTGCCACCAGTGATTTGGTTGGAAACACCATATATTTT; CDR3: CATSDLVGNTIYF
size: NA; D: TRBD1; J: TRBJ2-7; V: TRBV11-2; DNA: TGTGCCAGCAGCCACAAAGGACAGGGCGCCTACGAGCAGTACTTC; CDR3: CASSHKGQGAYEQYF
size: few; D: NA; J: TRBJ2-1; V: TRBV24-1; DNA: TGTGCCACCAGTGATTCTGGGATCTCCTACAATGAGCAGTTCTTC; CDR3: CATSDSGISYNEQFF
size: NA; D: NA; J: TRBJ1-6; V: TRBV28; DNA: TGTGCCAGCATGTTTCCGGAAGGGGACTCACCCCTCCACTTT; CDR3: CASMFPEGDSPLHF
size: many; D: NA; J: TRBJ2-3; V: TRBV7-2; DNA: TGTGCCAGCAGCTGGCGCACAGATACGCAGTATTTT; CDR3: CASSWRTDTQYF
size: NA; D: NA; J: TRBJ1-5; V: TRBV12-3/TRBV12-4; DNA: TGTGCCAGCAGTGGGGGCGGACAGAACAATCAGCCCCAGCATTTT; CDR3: CASSGGGQNNQPQHF
size: NA; D: TRBD1; J: TRBJ2-5; V: TRBV19; DNA: TGTGCCAGTAGAACCTATGGGATGGACAGGCAAGAGACCCAGTACTTC; CDR3: CASRTYGMDRQETQYF
size: NA; D: NA; J: TRBJ1-1; V: TRBV6-2/TRBV6-3; DNA: TGTGCCAGCAACGTGTTGGCGACTGAAATGAACACTGAAGCTTTCTTT; CDR3: CASNVLATEMNTEAFF
size: few; D: TRBD2; J: TRBJ2-7; V: TRBV20-1; DNA: TGCAGTGCTAGAGATCGAGCGGGGACCTCCTACGAGCAGTACTTC; CDR3: CSARDRAGTSYEQYF
size: NA; D: NA; J: TRBJ2-7; V: TRBV12-3/TRBV12-4; DNA: TGTGCCAGCAGGACTTGGAGGGGCAGCTCCTACGAGCAGTACTTC; CDR3: CASRTWRGSSYEQYF
size: many; D: TRBD2; J: TRBJ2-5; V: TRBV25-1; DNA: TGTGCCAGCAGTGGGACTAGCGGAGTTAAAGAGACCCAGTACTTC; CDR3: CASSGTSGVKETQYF
size: NA; D: NA; J: TRBJ2-4; V: TRBV4-3; DNA: TGCGCCAGCAGCCAAGATCGGTCGGGTGCCAAAAACATTCAGTACTTC; CDR3: CASSQDRSGAKNIQYF
size: NA; D: NA; J: TRBJ2-2; V: TRBV7-9; DNA: TGTGCCAGCAGCTTAGGAGGTGGCGCGAACACCGGGGAGCTGTTTTTT; CDR3: CASSLGGGANTGELFF
size: few; D: NA; J: TRBJ1-1; V: TRBV5-1; DNA: TGCGCCAGCAGCTTGAGGGTGGGCACTGAAGCTTTCTTT; CDR3: CASSLRVGTEAFF